What follows is one TCR beta chain and its context. The data stem from a study of blood T cell repertoires in COVID-19. In the original analysis: Reference gene primer amplification yielded estimated nucleated cell counts. TCRdb keeps only in-frame clones here, not all; method: immunoSEQ multiplex PCR. V and J calls and clone size come straight from that table; D and trimming were deduced from the DNA. The sample gives 200,000 to 250,000 clones, roughly nine tenths of which show up once; roughly 2% is in the top ten. CDR1 SGHTS and CDR2 YDEGEE come from the germline V gene. CDR3 length: 16 residues. J gave up 4 bases and V 0 bases, and 6 bases lay outside the gene matches.

This rearrangement joins TRBV5-8 to TRBJ1-2; TRBD1 aligns across 10 bases. Sequenced material: peripheral blood. The receptor was isolated from a woman between 50 and 59 years old with acute or convalescent COVID-19. The CDR3 here is CASSLGTGGNFYGYTF. The CDR3 DNA sequence: TGTGCCAGCAGCTTGGGGACAGGGGGGAACTTCTATGGCTACACCTTC. Full variable domain (remainder filled in from reference TRBV5-8 and TRBJ1-2): EAGVTQSPTHLIKTRGQQATLRCSPISGHTSVYWYQQALGLGLQFLLWYDEGEERNRGNFPPRFSGRQFPNYSSELNVNALELEDSALYLCASSLGTGGNFYGYTFGSGTRLTVV.